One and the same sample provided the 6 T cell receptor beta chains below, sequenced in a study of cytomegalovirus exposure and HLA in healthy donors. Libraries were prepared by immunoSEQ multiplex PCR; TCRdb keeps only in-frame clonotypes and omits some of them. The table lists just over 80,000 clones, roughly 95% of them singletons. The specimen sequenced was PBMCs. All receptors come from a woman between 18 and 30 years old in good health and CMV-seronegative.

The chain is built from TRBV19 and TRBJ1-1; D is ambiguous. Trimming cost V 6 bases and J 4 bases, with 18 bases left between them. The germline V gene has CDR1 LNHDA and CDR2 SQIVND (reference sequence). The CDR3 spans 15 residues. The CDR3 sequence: CASRNLTVHLTEAFF. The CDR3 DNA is TGTGCCAGTAGAAATCTAACAGTGCATCTCACTGAAGCTTTCTTT.

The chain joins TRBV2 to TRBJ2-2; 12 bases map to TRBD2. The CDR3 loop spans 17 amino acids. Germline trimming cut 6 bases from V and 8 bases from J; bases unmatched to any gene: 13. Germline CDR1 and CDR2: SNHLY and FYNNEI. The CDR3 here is CASSVLAGGNLNGELFF. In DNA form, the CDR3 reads TGTGCCAGCAGCGTACTAGCGGGAGGAAATCTAAATGGGGAGCTGTTTTTT.

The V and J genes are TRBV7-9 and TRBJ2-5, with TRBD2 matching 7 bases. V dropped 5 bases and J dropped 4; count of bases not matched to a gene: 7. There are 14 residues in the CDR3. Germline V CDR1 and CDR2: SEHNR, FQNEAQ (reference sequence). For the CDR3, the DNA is TGTGCCAGCAGCCAATCTACGGGAGGAGAGACCCAGTACTTC. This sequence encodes CASSQSTGGETQYF.

The CDR3 DNA follows: TGTGCCAGCGCCAAAGGACTAGCGATAGATACGCAGTATTTT. As protein: CASAKGLAIDTQYF. The chain employs TRBV11-3 and TRBJ2-3, with 9 bases identical to TRBD2. The CDR3 has 14 amino acids. V dropped 8 bases and J dropped 5; count of bases not matched to a gene: 8. Germline-derived CDR1 and CDR2 are SGHNT and YENEEA.

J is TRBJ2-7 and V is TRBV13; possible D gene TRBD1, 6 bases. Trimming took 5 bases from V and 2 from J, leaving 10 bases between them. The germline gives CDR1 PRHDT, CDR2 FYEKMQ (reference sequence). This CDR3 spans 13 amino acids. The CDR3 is CASSRRGTYEQYF. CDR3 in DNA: TGTGCCAGCAGCCGTAGGGGGACCTACGAGCAGTACTTC.

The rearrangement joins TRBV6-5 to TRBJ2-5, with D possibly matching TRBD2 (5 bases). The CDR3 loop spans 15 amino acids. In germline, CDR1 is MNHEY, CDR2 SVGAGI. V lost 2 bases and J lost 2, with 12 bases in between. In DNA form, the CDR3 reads TGTGCCAGCAGTTACGCAGGACTGTATCAAGAGACCCAGTACTTC. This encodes CASSYAGLYQETQYF.